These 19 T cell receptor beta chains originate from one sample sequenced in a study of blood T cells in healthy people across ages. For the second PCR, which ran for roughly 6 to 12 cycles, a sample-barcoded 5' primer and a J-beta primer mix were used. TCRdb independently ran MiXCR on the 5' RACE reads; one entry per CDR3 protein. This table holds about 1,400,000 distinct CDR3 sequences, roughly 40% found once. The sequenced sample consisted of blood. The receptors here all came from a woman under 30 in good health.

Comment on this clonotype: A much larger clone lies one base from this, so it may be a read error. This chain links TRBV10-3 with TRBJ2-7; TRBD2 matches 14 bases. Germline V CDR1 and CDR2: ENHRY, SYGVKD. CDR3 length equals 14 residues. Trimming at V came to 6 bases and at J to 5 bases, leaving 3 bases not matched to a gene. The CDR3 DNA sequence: TGTGCCATCAGCCAGACTAGCGGGAGGGACGAGCAGTACTTC. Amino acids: CAISQTSGRDEQYF.

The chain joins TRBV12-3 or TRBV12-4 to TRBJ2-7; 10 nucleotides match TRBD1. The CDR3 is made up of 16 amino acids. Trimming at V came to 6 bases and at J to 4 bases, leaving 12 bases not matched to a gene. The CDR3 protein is CASSREGTGVLYEQYF. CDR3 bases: TGTGCCAGCAGCCGGGAGGGGACAGGGGTTCTATACGAGCAGTACTTC.

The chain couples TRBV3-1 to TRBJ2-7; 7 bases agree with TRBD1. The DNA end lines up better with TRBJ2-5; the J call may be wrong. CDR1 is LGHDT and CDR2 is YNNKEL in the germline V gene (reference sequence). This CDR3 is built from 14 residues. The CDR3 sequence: CASSQRQGVETQYF. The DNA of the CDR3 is TGTGCCAGCAGCCAACGGCAGGGGGTTGAGACCCAGTACTTC.

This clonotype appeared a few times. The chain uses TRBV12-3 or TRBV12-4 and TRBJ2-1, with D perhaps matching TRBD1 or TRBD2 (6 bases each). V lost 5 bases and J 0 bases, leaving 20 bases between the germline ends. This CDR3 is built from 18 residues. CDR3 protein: CASSPMGGHQSSYNEQFF. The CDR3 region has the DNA TGTGCCAGCAGTCCCATGGGGGGACATCAGAGCTCCTACAATGAGCAGTTCTTC.

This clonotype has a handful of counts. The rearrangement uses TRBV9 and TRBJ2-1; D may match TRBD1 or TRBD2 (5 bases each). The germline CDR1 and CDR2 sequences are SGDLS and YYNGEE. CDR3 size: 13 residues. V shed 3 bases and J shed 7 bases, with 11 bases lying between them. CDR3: CASSGGGGNEQFF. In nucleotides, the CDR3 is TGTGCCAGCAGCGGTGGGGGTGGAAATGAGCAGTTCTTC.

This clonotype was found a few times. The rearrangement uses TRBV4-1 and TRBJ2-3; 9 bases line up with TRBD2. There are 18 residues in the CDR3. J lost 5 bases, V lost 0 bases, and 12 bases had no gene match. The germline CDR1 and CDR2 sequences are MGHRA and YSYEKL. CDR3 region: CASSQDGAGGRRGDTQYF. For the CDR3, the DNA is TGCGCCAGCAGCCAAGATGGCGCGGGGGGGCGCAGGGGAGATACGCAGTATTTT.

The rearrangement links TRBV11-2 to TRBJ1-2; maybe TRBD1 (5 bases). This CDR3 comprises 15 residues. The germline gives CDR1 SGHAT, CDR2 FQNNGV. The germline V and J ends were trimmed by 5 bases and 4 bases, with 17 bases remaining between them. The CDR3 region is CASSLEQGLLYGYTF. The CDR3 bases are TGTGCCAGCAGCCTCGAGCAGGGTTTACTCTATGGCTACACCTTC.

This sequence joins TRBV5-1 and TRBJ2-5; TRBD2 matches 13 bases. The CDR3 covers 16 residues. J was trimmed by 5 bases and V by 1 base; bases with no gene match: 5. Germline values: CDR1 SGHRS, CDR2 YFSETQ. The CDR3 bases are TGCGCCAGCAGCTTGCGGACTAGCGGGAGTATCGAGACCCAGTACTTC. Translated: CASSLRTSGSIETQYF.

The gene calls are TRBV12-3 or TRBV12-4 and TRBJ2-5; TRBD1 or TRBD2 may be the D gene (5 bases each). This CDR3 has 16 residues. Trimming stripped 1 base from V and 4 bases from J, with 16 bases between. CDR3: CASSLDRGSTIETQYF. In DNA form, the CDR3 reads TGTGCCAGCAGTTTAGATCGGGGCAGTACCATAGAGACCCAGTACTTC.

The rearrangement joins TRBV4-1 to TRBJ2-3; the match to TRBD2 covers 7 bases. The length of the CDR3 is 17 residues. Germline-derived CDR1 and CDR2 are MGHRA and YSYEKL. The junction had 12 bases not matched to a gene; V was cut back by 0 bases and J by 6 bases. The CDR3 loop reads CASSQDPPSGGADTQYF. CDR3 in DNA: TGCGCCAGCAGCCAAGACCCCCCTAGCGGAGGAGCGGATACGCAGTATTTT.

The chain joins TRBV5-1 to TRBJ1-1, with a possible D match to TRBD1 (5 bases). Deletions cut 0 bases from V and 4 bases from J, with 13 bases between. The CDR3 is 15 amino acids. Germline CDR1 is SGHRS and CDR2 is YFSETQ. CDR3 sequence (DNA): TGCGCCAGCAGCTTGGGTCAACACCAGGGCACTGAAGCTTTCTTT. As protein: CASSLGQHQGTEAFF.

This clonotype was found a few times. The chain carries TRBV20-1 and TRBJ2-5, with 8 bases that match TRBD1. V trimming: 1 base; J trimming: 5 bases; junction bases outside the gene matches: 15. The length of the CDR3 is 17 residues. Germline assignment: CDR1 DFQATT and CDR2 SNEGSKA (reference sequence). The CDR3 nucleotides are TGCAGTGCTAGAGGACGTCGGGACAGGACAGGGACTGAGACCCAGTACTTC. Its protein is CSARGRRDRTGTETQYF.

CDR3: CASSGGTAALYGYTF. CDR3 sequence (DNA): TGTGCCAGCAGTGGTGGGACGGCCGCCCTCTATGGCTACACCTTC. The chain combines TRBV6-1 with TRBJ1-2; TRBD1 might be the D (5 bases). V was pared by 4 bases and J by 4 bases, with 16 bases between. Germline values: CDR1 MNHNS, CDR2 SASEGT. The CDR3 has 15 residues.

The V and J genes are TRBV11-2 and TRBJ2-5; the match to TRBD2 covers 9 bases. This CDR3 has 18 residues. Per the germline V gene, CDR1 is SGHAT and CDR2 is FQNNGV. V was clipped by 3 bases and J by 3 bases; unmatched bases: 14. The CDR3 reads CASSFRGGGATVKETQYF. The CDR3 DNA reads TGTGCCAGCAGCTTTAGGGGCGGGGGGGCAACCGTTAAAGAGACCCAGTACTTC.

CDR3 DNA: TGTGCCAGCAGTTTAGGGCGTTATACGCAGTATTTT. It specifies CASSLGRYTQYF. The chain links TRBV12-3 or TRBV12-4 to TRBJ2-3; D is ambiguous. CDR3 size: 12 residues. Trimming stripped 1 base from V and 7 bases from J, with 6 bases between.

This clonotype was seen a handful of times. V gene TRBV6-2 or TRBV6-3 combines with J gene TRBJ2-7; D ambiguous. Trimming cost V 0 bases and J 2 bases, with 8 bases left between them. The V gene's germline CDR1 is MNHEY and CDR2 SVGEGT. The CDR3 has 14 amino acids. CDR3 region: CASSYSGFTYEQYF. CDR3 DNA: TGTGCCAGCAGTTACTCGGGCTTTACCTACGAGCAGTACTTC.

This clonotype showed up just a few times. CDR3 in DNA: TGCGCCAGCAGCCAAGATATAGGCGGGAGGGTCCCAAACATTCAGTACTTC. Translated: CASSQDIGGRVPNIQYF. The rearrangement uses TRBV4-1 and TRBJ2-4; TRBD2 agrees at 9 bases. This CDR3 comprises 17 residues. The V segment lost 0 bases and the J segment 6 bases; nucleotides outside the gene matches: 9. Germline CDR1 and CDR2: MGHRA and YSYEKL.

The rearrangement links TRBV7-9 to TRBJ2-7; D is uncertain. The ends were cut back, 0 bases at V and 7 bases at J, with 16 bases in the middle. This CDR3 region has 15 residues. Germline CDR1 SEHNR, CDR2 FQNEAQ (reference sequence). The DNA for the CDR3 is TGTGCCAGCAGCTTAGCGGTACAATTTTACAATGAGCAGTACTTC. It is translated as CASSLAVQFYNEQYF.

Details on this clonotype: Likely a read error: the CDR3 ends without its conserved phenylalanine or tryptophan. In DNA, the CDR3 is TGCGCCAGCAGCTCGACAGGCAGCTCTGGGGCCAACGTCCTGACTTTA. It translates to CASSSTGSSGANVLTL. The rearrangement joins TRBV5-1 to TRBJ2-6, with a weak D call TRBD1 (6 bases). Germline V CDR1 and CDR2: SGHRS, YFSETQ. The CDR3 consists of 16 residues. V shed 3 bases and J shed 0 bases, with 10 bases lying between them.